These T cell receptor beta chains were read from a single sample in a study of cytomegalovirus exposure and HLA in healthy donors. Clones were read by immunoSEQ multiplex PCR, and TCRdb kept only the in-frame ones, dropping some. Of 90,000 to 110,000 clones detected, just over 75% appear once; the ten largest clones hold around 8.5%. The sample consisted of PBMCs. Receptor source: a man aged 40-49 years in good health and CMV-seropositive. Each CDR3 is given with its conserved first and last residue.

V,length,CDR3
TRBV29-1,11,CSVEGNTEAFF
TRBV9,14,CASSPWTGADTQYF
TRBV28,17,CASKSGGGAGKKDEQYF
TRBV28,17,CASSLGQGPLVVNEQFF
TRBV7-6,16,CASSPSLAGGLSEQYF
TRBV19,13,CASTLGRGTEAFF
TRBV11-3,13,CASSQGAATEQYF
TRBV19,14,CASSIGLGSDTQYF
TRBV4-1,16,CASSQVGRGLGTEAFF
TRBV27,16,CASSLRRGGDTGELFF
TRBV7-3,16,CASSLDRNSGANGLTF
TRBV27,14,CASSFGAGNTEAFF
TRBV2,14,CASSEGGGGYEQYF
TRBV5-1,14,CASTYTGWNTEAFF